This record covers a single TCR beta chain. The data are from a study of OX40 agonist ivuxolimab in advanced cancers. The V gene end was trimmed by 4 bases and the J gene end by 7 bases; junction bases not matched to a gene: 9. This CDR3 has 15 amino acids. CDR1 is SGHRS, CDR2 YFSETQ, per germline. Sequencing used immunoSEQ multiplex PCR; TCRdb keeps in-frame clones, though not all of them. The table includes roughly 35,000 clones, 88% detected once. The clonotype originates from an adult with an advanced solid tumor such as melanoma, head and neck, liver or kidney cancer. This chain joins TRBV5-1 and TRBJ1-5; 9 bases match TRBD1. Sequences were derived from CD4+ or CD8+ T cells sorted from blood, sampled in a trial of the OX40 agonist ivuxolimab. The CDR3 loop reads CASSLGDRVGQPQHF. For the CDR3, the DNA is TGCGCCAGCAGCCTAGGGGACAGGGTAGGACAGCCCCAGCATTTT.